The 8 T cell receptor beta chains given below trace back to one sample, sequenced in a study of response to subunit inactivated influenza vaccine. TCRdb independently ran MiXCR on the RT-PCR reads; one entry per CDR3 protein. The table has hundreds of thousands of distinct CDR3 sequences, approximately 15% seen once; the top ten hold approximately 6.5%. The sample was PBMCs from blood, taken about 14 days before vaccination. Receptors originate from a man aged 50 to 59 who received an inactivated influenza vaccine.

This clonotype was seen only a few times. This chain uses TRBV2 with TRBJ2-1; no clear D gene. Deletions cut 7 bases from V and 12 bases from J, with 4 bases between. This CDR3 has 8 amino acids. The germline V gene has CDR1 SNHLY and CDR2 FYNNEI. CDR3 DNA sequence: TGTGCCAGCACGGGGCAGTTCTTC. As protein: CASTGQFF.

This clonotype was found once. The chain has TRBV12-3 or TRBV12-4 and TRBJ2-7; D possibly matches TRBD1 or TRBD2 (5 bases each). V lost 8 bases, J lost 5 bases, and 7 bases lay in between. The CDR3 has 10 amino acids. Written as DNA, the CDR3 is TGTGCCAGCGGGGGTAACGAGCAGTACTTC. Translated: CASGGNEQYF.

This clonotype was found many times. The rearrangement links TRBV4-3 to TRBJ2-1, with 12 positions matching TRBD2. This CDR3 has 13 residues. Germline CDR1 is LGHNA and CDR2 is YSLEER. The trim removed 9 bases at V and 4 bases at J, leaving 1 base unmatched. CDR3 bases: TGCGCCAGTGGGACTAGCGGGTACAATGAGCAGTTCTTC. The encoded protein is CASGTSGYNEQFF.

This clonotype was seen only a few times. The chain uses TRBV29-1 and TRBJ2-2; no clear D. The CDR3 has 13 amino acids. The germline V and J ends were trimmed by 4 bases and 0 bases, with 6 bases remaining between them. Germline V gene data show CDR1 as SQVTM and CDR2 as ANQGSEA. The CDR3 coding sequence is TGCAGCGTTGTGGGGACGAACACCGGGGAGCTGTTTTTT. As protein: CSVVGTNTGELFF.

The V and J genes are TRBV12-3 or TRBV12-4 and TRBJ1-1; 10 nucleotides match TRBD1. The CDR3 extends over 15 amino acids. The junction had 10 bases not matched to a gene; V was cut back by 7 bases and J by 5 bases. The CDR3 coding sequence is TGTGCCAGCACAGGACAGGGGGGGTCCGGAACTGAAGCTTTCTTT. This translates into CASTGQGGSGTEAFF.

There are a few counts of this clonotype. In nucleotides, the CDR3 is TGTGCCAGCACCCCCTCCGGGGGTGAGCAGTTCTTC. It specifies CASTPSGGEQFF. The gene calls are TRBV6-2 or TRBV6-3 and TRBJ2-1; D perhaps matches TRBD2 (6 bases). The CDR3 loop spans 12 amino acids. Germline V gene sequence: CDR1 MNHEY, CDR2 SVGEGT. V lost 7 bases to trimming and J lost 9 bases, with 13 bases between them.

This clonotype was detected only a few times. In DNA form, the CDR3 reads TGTGCCATCCGCCAAAAAGGGAAGTCCTACGAGCAGTACTTC. Translation: CAIRQKGKSYEQYF. The rearrangement uses TRBV10-3 and TRBJ2-7; D is unclear. This CDR3 region has 14 residues. Germline V gene lookup returns CDR1 ENHRY and CDR2 SYGVKD. Trimming cost V 8 bases and J 1 base, with 15 bases left between them.

J is TRBJ2-3 and V is TRBV6-1; D is possibly TRBD1 (6 bases). CDR1 and CDR2 (germline): MNHNS, SASEGT. V lost 5 bases and J lost 0, with 15 bases in between. There are 16 residues in the CDR3. The CDR3: CASSMVGAGSTDTQYF. CDR3 DNA: TGTGCCAGCAGTATGGTGGGGGCTGGTAGCACAGATACGCAGTATTTT.